The TCR beta chain described here comes from a study of CD8+ T cells in alopecia areata. The CDR3 covers 15 residues. V lost 4 bases, J lost 4 bases, and 8 bases stayed unmatched. The germline V gene encodes CDR1 SGHDT and CDR2 YYEEEE. Study results and limitations: Sequence data from scalp samples additionally include resident alphabeta T cells of normal skin. Lesional scalp exceeded normal scalp in clonality, especially in alopecia totalis/universalis.

Using a FACSAria, the CD4+ and CD8+ T cells were sorted from the PBMCs. Following extraction, RNA underwent reverse transcription to cDNA, which served as the sequencing template. The assay was immunoSEQ multiplex PCR, and TCRdb's table has in-frame clones only and misses some. The repertoire consists of under 250,000 clones, with approximately 60% occurring once and the leading ten covering approximately 4.9%. Note on this clone: Its antigen is unidentified.

The sample consisted of CD8+ T cells sorted from blood. The rearrangement uses TRBV5-6 and TRBJ2-5; 9 bases line up with TRBD2. The TCR comes from a human donor in good health. The CDR3 DNA reads as TGTGCCAGCAGCGCCGCAGCGGGGGGAGTAGAGACCCAGTACTTC. It is translated as CASSAAAGGVETQYF. Supplemented by reference TRBV5-6 and TRBJ2-5, the full variable domain reads DAGVTQSPTHLIKTRGQQVTLRCSPKSGHDTVSWYQQALGQGPQFIFQYYEEEERQRGNFPDRFSGHQFPNYSSELNVNALLLGDSALYLCASSAAAGGVETQYFGPGTRLLVL.